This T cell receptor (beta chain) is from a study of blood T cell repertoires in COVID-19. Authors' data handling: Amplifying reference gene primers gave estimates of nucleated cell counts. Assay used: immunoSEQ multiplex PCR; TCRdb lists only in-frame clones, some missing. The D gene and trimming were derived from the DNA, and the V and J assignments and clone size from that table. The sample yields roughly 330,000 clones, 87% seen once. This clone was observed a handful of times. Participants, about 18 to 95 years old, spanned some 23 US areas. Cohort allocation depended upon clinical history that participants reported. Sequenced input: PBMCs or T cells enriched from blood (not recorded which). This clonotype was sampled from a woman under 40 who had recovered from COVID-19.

The CDR3 is CASSVVQGNYGYTF. Written as DNA, the CDR3 is TGTGCCAGCAGCGTAGTACAGGGTAACTATGGCTACACCTTC. The gene calls are TRBV9 and TRBJ1-2, with D perhaps matching TRBD1 (6 bases). Germline CDR1 reads SGDLS; CDR2 reads YYNGEE. Between the trimmed V and J ends, which lost 0 bases and 1 base, there was a span of 7 bases. The CDR3 has 14 residues.